Presented here are 10 T cell receptor beta chains from one specimen sequenced in a study of blood T cells in healthy people across ages. The authors ran a second PCR of roughly 7 to 11 cycles using a sample-barcoded 5' primer and a J-beta primer mix. TCRdb itself ran the 5' RACE reads through MiXCR, one entry per CDR3 protein. The data show about 1.6 million distinct CDR3 sequences, 30% to 40% seen once. Sequencing used blood. Receptor source: a woman aged 25 to 45 in good health.

The rearrangement uses TRBV13 and TRBJ2-3, with 7 bases lining up with TRBD1. CDR1 and CDR2 (germline): PRHDT, FYEKMQ (reference sequence). V lost 2 bases and J lost 4; bases outside the gene matches: 6. CDR3 length: 15 amino acids. The CDR3 loop reads CASSLRSGGADTQYF. CDR3 sequence (DNA): TGTGCCAGCAGCTTACGGTCAGGGGGAGCAGATACGCAGTATTTT. Full variable domain (missing parts from reference TRBV13 and TRBJ2-3): AAGVIQSPRHLIKEKRETATLKCYPIPRHDTVYWYQQGPGQDPQFLISFYEKMQSDKGSIPDRFSAQQFSDYHSELNMSSLELGDSALYFCASSLRSGGADTQYFGPGTRLTVL.

The sample holds many counts of this clonotype. CDR3 region: CSVGDRTLSGANVLTF. CDR3 nucleotides: TGCAGCGTTGGGGACAGGACGCTATCTGGGGCCAACGTCCTGACTTTC. The J gene is TRBJ2-6, the V gene TRBV29-1; 8 bases line up with TRBD1. Germline assignment: CDR1 SQVTM and CDR2 ANQGSEA. The CDR3 covers 16 residues. J lost 1 base, V lost 4 bases, and 6 bases had no gene match.

This clonotype was counted many times. This chain links TRBV12-3 or TRBV12-4 with TRBJ1-1; no clear D gene. This CDR3 spans 12 amino acids. The V end was cut by 3 bases, the J end by 3 bases, with 5 bases between. The CDR3 here is CASSLEDTEAFF. DNA for the CDR3: TGTGCCAGCAGTTTGGAGGACACTGAAGCTTTCTTT.

This clonotype was detected ten times or more. The chain joins TRBV6-4 to TRBJ2-3, with D possibly matching TRBD1 (6 bases). CDR3 length equals 13 residues. V lost 2 bases, J lost 5 bases, and 8 bases lay in between. The germline gives CDR1 MRHNA, CDR2 SNTAGT. CDR3 DNA: TGTGCCAGCAGTGACATGGACAGAGATACGCAGTATTTT. This encodes CASSDMDRDTQYF.

This chain links TRBV6-1 with TRBJ1-5; D is uncertain. V was shortened by 6 bases and J by 9 bases, with 21 bases between the two germline ends. Germline loops: CDR1 MNHNS, CDR2 SASEGT. The CDR3 is made up of 15 amino acids. The CDR3 bases are TGTGCCAGCAGACTGGGGAGAGGAGGTAGTTGGCCCCAGCATTTT. Protein: CASRLGRGGSWPQHF.

The chain joins TRBV6-1 to TRBJ1-2; D is possibly TRBD1 (6 bases). The CDR3 contains 15 residues. Per germline, CDR1 MNHNS and CDR2 SASEGT. V lost 1 base and J lost 3, with 12 bases in between. In DNA, the CDR3 is TGTGCCAGCAGTGAAGTGGGAGGGGGGTACTATGGCTACACCTTC. It is translated as CASSEVGGGYYGYTF.

The V and J genes are TRBV5-1 and TRBJ2-1; a possible D gene is TRBD2 (6 bases). V lost 0 bases and J 5 bases, leaving 18 bases between the germline ends. CDR1 is SGHRS, CDR2 YFSETQ, per germline. There are 17 residues in the CDR3. The CDR3 nucleotides read TGCGCCAGCAGCTTGGGAGTAGCGGCGCCGATCGACAATGAGCAGTTCTTC. Amino acids: CASSLGVAAPIDNEQFF.

V gene TRBV7-2 combines with J gene TRBJ2-1; D may match TRBD1 or TRBD2 (5 bases each). Germline V gene sequence: CDR1 SGHTA, CDR2 FQGNSA. The CDR3 runs 15 residues. Trimming took 0 bases from V and 11 from J, leaving 17 bases between them. CDR3 sequence reads: CASSLAGELGNKQFF. The CDR3 region has the DNA TGTGCCAGCAGCTTAGCGGGGGAGCTTGGGAATAAGCAGTTCTTC.

V usage is TRBV6-4 and J usage is TRBJ1-1; unclear D gene. The CDR3 covers 14 residues. With 0 bases removed from V and 4 bases from J, the gap between germline ends came to 9 bases. In germline, CDR1 is MRHNA, CDR2 SNTAGT. CDR3 DNA: TGTGCCAGCAGTGACTCCCCGGGGAGCACTGAAGCTTTCTTT. This gives the protein CASSDSPGSTEAFF.

A word on this clonotype: A read error may account for a junction end that differs from germline. The V gene is TRBV10-3, the J gene TRBJ2-1; TRBD2 agrees at 7 bases. Germline values: CDR1 ENHRY, CDR2 SYGVKD. CDR3 length: 14 residues. CDR3 in amino acids: CAIWAGVGSNERFF. The CDR3 DNA sequence: TGTGCCATCTGGGCGGGAGTGGGTTCAAATGAGCGGTTCTTC.